This T cell receptor (beta chain) originates from a study of T cells in Graves' hyperthyroidism and ophthalmopathy. About the study: Peripheral blood was secured at the point of initial diagnosis, before any treatment.

Study-level results: Among clonotypes expanded in thyroid above 0.001, most were also found in blood.

Newly diagnosed hyperthyroidism, duration under 2 months, in patients aged 18 to 65. The diagnoses drew upon clinical symptoms, serum thyroxine and TRAb, thyroid ultrasound and orbital computed tomography. Points on this clonotype: Its specificity is unknown.

Amplification targeted TCR beta CDR3 regions from RNA transcripts. During a first-round RT-PCR of the TCR CDR3, the HTBI primer set was used. TCRdb re-called the multiplex PCR reads through MiXCR, storing one row per CDR3 protein. The table has about 420,000 distinct CDR3 sequences, approximately 15% seen once. Sequencing was done on a sample of blood. This receptor was taken from a woman under 30 with Graves' hyperthyroidism.

The CDR3 protein is CASSLAGNAYNEQFF. The CDR3 DNA is TGTGCCAGCAGCTTAGCGGGAAATGCCTACAATGAGCAGTTCTTC. The rearrangement joins TRBV11-1 to TRBJ2-1; D gene uncertain. CDR3 length: 15 amino acids. V lost 0 bases to trimming and J lost 2 bases, with 8 bases between them. Germline V gives CDR1 SGHAT, CDR2 FQDESV (reference sequence).